The sequence of this T cell receptor beta chain was determined in a study of blood T cells in healthy people across ages. This clonotype has more than one count but fewer than ten. As yet, its antigen is unknown. Combining a sample-barcoded 5' primer with a J-beta primer mix, a second PCR ran for roughly 7 to 12 cycles. MiXCR, run by TCRdb on the 5' RACE reads, gives a single entry per CDR3 protein. This table holds under 800,000 distinct CDR3 sequences, under 25% found once. The ends lost 4 bases at V and 6 bases at J; junction bases unmatched: 7. Germline lookup yields CDR1 MDHEN and CDR2 SYDVKM. This CDR3 contains 14 residues. Study-level results: It was the long-lived donors that had more naive CD4+ cells and higher diversity than aged donors.

The TCR comes from an older man in good health. The genes are TRBV28 and TRBJ2-3; 7 bases line up with TRBD2. The sample consisted of blood. The chain's CDR3 is CASSSAGTGDTQYF. CDR3 DNA: TGTGCCAGCAGTTCAGCGGGAACAGGTGATACGCAGTATTTT.